The entry that follows covers one T cell receptor (beta chain) sequence. Given a much more abundant clone one base away, this may be a read error. TCRdb recomputed calls from the PCR reads with MiXCR, one row per CDR3 protein. The data contain hundreds of thousands of distinct CDR3 sequences, around 25% of them singletons. These data come from a study of molecular identifiers for immune sequencing clone quantification. The CDR3 runs to 11 residues. Germline CDR1 is SNHLY and CDR2 is FYNNEI. Trimming removed 8 bases at V and 1 base at J, with 6 bases between. The gene calls are TRBV2 and TRBJ2-7; D not resolved. This clonotype originated in a human donor in good health. Some libraries in this study had Jurkat cell RNA spiked in. Sequences were obtained from naive CD8+ T cells from blood, with Jurkat cell RNA spiked in. Subset of the sample: FACS-sorted CD8+CD4-CCR7+CD45RA+ naive T cells. The CDR3 loop is CASDVSYEQYF. The CDR3 nucleotides are TGTGCCAGCGACGTGTCCTACGAGCAGTACTTC. Full variable domain (rest looked up from reference TRBV2 and TRBJ2-7): EPEVTQTPSHQVTQMGQEVILRCVPISNHLYFYWYRQILGQKVEFLVSFYNNEISEKSEIFDDQFSVERPDGSNFTLKIRSTKLEDSAMYFCASDVSYEQYFGPGTRLTVT.